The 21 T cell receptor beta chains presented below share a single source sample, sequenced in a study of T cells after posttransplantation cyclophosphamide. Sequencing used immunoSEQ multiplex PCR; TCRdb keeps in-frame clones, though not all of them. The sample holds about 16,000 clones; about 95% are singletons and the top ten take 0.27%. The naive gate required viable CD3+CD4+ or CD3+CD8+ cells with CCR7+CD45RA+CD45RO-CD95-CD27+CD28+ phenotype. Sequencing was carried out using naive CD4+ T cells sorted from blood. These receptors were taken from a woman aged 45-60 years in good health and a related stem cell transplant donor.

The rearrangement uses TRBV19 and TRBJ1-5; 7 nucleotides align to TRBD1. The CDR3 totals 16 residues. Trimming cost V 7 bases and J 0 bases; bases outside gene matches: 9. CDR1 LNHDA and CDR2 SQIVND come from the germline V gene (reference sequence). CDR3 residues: CASTEGGQYSNQPQHF. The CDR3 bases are TGTGCCAGTACCGAGGGGGGACAGTATAGCAATCAGCCCCAGCATTTT.

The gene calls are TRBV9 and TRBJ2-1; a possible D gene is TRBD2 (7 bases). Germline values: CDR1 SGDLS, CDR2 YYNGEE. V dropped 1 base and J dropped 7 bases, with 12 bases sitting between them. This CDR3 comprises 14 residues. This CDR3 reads CASSVIGGGNEQFF. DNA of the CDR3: TGTGCCAGCAGCGTAATAGGGGGGGGAAATGAGCAGTTCTTC.

CDR3 loop: CASSIRPQGDEQFF. Here the CDR3 DNA reads TGTGCCAGTAGTATACGGCCGCAGGGGGATGAGCAGTTCTTC. This chain connects TRBV19 to TRBJ2-1, with 7 bases fitting TRBD1. The CDR3 spans 14 residues. Trimming at V came to 2 bases and at J to 8 bases, leaving 6 bases not matched to a gene. Germline CDR1 is LNHDA and CDR2 is SQIVND (reference sequence).

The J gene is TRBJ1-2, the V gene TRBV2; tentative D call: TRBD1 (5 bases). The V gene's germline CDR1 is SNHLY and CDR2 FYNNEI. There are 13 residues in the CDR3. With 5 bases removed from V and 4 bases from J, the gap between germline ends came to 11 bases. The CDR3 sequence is CASSMGEAYGYTF. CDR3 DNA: TGTGCCAGCAGTATGGGGGAGGCCTATGGCTACACCTTC.

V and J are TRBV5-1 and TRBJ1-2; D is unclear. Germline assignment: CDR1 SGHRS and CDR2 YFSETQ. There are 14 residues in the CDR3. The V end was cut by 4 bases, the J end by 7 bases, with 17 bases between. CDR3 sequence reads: CASSPTSTEGGYTF. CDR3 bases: TGCGCCAGCAGCCCCACTTCGACCGAGGGTGGCTACACCTTC.

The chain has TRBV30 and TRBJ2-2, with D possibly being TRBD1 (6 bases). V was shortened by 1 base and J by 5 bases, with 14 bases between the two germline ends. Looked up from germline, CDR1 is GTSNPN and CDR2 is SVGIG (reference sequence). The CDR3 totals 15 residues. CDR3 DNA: TGTGCCTGGAGTGCGGGACAAGGTAGTACCGGGGAGCTGTTTTTT. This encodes CAWSAGQGSTGELFF.

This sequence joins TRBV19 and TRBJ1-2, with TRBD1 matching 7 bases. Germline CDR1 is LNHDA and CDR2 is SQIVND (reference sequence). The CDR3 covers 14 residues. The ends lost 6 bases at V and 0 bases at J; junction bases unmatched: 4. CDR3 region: CASRKQGTNYGYTF. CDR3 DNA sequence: TGTGCCAGTAGGAAACAGGGGACTAACTATGGCTACACCTTC.

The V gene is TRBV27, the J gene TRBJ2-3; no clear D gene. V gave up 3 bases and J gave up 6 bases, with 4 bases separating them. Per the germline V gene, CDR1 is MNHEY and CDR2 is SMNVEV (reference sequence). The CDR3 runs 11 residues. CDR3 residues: CASSFRDTQYF. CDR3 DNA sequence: TGTGCCAGCAGTTTCCGGGATACGCAGTATTTT.

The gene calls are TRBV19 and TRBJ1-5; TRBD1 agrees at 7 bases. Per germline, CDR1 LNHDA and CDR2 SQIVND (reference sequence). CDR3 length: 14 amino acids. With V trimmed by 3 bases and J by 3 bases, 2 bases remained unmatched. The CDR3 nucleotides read TGTGCCAGTAGTATGACAGGGTTCAATCAGCCCCAGCATTTT. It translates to CASSMTGFNQPQHF.

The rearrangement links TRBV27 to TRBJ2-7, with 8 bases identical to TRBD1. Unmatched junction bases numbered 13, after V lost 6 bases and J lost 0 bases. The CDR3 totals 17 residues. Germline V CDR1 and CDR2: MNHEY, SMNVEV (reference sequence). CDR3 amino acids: CASRRLYRGADSYEQYF. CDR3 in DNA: TGTGCCAGCAGACGCCTCTACAGGGGGGCCGACTCCTACGAGCAGTACTTC.

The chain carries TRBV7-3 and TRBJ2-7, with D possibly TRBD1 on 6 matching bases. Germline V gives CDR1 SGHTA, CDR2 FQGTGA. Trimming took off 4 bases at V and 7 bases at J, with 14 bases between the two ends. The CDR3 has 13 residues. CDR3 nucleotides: TGTGCCAGCAGCTCCGGGGTCCAGGGGGAGCAGTACTTC. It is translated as CASSSGVQGEQYF.

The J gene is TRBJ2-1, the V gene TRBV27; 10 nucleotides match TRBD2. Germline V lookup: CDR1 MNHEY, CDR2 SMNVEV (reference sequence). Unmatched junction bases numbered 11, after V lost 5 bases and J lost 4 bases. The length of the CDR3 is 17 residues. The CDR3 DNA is TGTGCCAGCAGTCTGATTCGGACTAGCGGAGGTTACAATGAGCAGTTCTTC. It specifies CASSLIRTSGGYNEQFF.

CDR3: CASSIPSGRALGDTQYF. The DNA for the CDR3 is TGTGCCAGTAGTATTCCAAGCGGGAGGGCCCTCGGAGATACGCAGTATTTT. J is TRBJ2-3 and V is TRBV19; 10 bases are shared with TRBD2. The CDR3 extends over 17 amino acids. The V and J ends lost 3 bases and 5 bases, in that order; junction bases with no gene match: 11. From germline, CDR1 is LNHDA and CDR2 SQIVND (reference sequence).

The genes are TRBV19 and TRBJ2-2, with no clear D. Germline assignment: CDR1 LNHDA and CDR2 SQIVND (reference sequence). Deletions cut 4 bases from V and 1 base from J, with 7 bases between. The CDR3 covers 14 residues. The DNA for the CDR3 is TGTGCCAGTAGTAGGTACAGGAACACCGGGGAGCTGTTTTTT. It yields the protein CASSRYRNTGELFF. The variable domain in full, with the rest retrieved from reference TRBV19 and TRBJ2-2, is DGGITQSPKYLFRKEGQNVTLSCEQNLNHDAMYWYRQDPGQGLRLIYYSQIVNDFQKGDIAEGYSVSREKKESFPLTVTSAQKNPTAFYLCASSRYRNTGELFFGEGSRLTVL.

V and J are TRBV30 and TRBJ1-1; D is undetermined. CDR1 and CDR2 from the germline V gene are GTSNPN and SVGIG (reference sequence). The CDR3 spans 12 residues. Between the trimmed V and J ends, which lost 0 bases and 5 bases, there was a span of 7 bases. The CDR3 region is CAWSVRVTEAFF. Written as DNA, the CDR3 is TGTGCCTGGAGTGTACGGGTGACTGAAGCTTTCTTT.

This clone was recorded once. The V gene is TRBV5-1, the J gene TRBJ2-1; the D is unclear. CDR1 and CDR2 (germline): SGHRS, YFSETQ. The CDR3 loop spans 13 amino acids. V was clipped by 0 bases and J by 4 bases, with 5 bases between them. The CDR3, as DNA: TGCGCCAGCAGCTTGGACAGTTACAATGAGCAGTTCTTC. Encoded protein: CASSLDSYNEQFF.

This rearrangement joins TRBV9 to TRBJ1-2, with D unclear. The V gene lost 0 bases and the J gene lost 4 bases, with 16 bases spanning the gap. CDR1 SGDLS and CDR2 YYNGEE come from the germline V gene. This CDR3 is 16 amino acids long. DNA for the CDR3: TGTGCCAGCAGCGTAGCTGAGGGTAAGGCTCTCTATGGCTACACCTTC. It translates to CASSVAEGKALYGYTF.

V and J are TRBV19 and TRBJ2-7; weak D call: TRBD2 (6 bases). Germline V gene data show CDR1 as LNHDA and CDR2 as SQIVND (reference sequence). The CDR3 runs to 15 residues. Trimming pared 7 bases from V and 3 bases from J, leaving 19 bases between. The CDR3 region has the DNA TGTGCCAGTAAAGGGGTGGGAGGAAAAGGCTACGAGCAGTACTTC. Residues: CASKGVGGKGYEQYF.

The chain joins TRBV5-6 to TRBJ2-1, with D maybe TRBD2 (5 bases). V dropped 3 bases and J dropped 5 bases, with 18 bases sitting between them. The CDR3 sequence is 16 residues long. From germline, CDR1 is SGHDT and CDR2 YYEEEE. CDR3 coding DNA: TGTGCCAGCAGCTCGTTCCGGACTCACCTAAACAATGAGCAGTTCTTC. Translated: CASSSFRTHLNNEQFF.

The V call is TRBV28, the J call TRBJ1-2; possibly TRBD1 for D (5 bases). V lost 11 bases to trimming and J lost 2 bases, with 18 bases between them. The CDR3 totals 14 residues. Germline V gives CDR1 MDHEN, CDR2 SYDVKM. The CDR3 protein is CAVWATGANYGYTF. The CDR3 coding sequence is TGTGCCGTTTGGGCCACAGGAGCGAACTATGGCTACACCTTC.

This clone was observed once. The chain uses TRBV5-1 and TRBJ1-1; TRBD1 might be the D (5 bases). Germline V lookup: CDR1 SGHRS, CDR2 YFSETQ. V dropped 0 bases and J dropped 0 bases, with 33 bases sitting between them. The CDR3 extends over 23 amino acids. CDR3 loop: CASSLARTETHPGGTGMNTEAFF. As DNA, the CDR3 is TGCGCCAGCAGCTTGGCCCGTACCGAGACCCACCCGGGGGGGACGGGGATGAACACTGAAGCTTTCTTT.